A single sample is the source of the 18 T cell receptor beta chains below, sequenced in a study of T cell repertoires in cytomegalovirus infection. TCRdb re-analysed the reads in MiXCR, keeping a single row per CDR3 protein. The table lists 290,000 or so distinct CDR3 sequences, roughly 25% of them singletons. Sequencing input: PBMCs. These receptors came from a human donor in good health (CMV status not recorded). Some clones in this sample may be carry-over from other donors' samples.

The count of this clonotype is one. V is TRBV20-1 and J is TRBJ1-1; 7 nucleotides agree with TRBD1. The J segment lost 5 bases and the V segment lost 8 bases, leaving 8 bases of the junction unmatched. The CDR3 spans 12 residues. Germline CDR1 reads DFQATT; CDR2 reads SNEGSKA (reference sequence). The CDR3 is CSTRRQGTEAFF. In DNA form, the CDR3 reads TGCAGTACCCGTAGACAGGGAACTGAAGCTTTCTTT.

This chain connects TRBV2 to TRBJ2-1; TRBD2 might be the D (6 bases). V was pared by 3 bases and J by 14 bases, with 11 bases between. CDR1 is SNHLY and CDR2 is FYNNEI in the germline V gene. The CDR3 length is 11 residues. The CDR3 nucleotides are TGTGCCAGCAGTGACGGGGGTTCGGAGTTCTTC. Its protein product is CASSDGGSEFF.

This clonotype was picked up a small number of times. The rearrangement joins TRBV7-2 to TRBJ2-2, with D perhaps TRBD2 (5 bases). V dropped 5 bases and J dropped 6 bases, with 10 bases sitting between them. This CDR3 spans 13 amino acids. The germline V gene has CDR1 SGHTA and CDR2 FQGNSA. CDR3 region: CASSPPGAGELFF. The CDR3 DNA reads TGTGCCAGCAGCCCACCCGGGGCCGGGGAGCTGTTTTTT. The entire variable domain, with the rest obtained from reference TRBV7-2 and TRBJ2-2, is as follows: GAGVSQSPSNKVTEKGKDVELRCDPISGHTALYWYRQSLGQGLEFLIYFQGNSAPDKSGLPSDRFSAERTGGSVSTLTIQRTQQEDSAVYLCASSPPGAGELFFGEGSRLTVL.

V gene TRBV5-4 combines with J gene TRBJ2-1; D might be TRBD1 (5 bases). The ends were cut back, 0 bases at V and 4 bases at J, with 11 bases in the middle. The CDR3 spans 15 residues. CDR1 is SGHNT, CDR2 YYREEE, per germline (reference sequence). Here the CDR3 DNA reads TGTGCCAGCAGCTTGGGCAGGGATTGGTACAATGAGCAGTTCTTC. It specifies CASSLGRDWYNEQFF.

Points on this clonotype: A much larger clone is a single base away; this may be a read error. The rearrangement uses TRBV7-2 and TRBJ2-5; the D call may be TRBD1 or TRBD2 (5 bases each). The CDR3 totals 14 residues. Germline assignment: CDR1 SGHTA and CDR2 FQGNSA. In DNA, the CDR3 is TGTGCCAGCAGCTTATGGAGGACACGAGAGACCCCGTACTTC. Translating gives CASSLWRTRETPYF.

This chain joins TRBV29-1 and TRBJ2-1; TRBD1 aligns across 7 bases. CDR1 and CDR2 from the germline V gene are SQVTM and ANQGSEA. CDR3 length equals 14 residues. The ends lost 6 bases at V and 2 bases at J; junction bases unmatched: 7. The CDR3 nucleotides are TGCAGCGTCGATAGGACAGGAACCTACAATGAGCAGTTCTTC. Its protein is CSVDRTGTYNEQFF.

CDR3 sequence (DNA): TGTGCCAGCAGTATCGACAGGGTCGACCAGCCCCAGCATTTT. The encoded protein is CASSIDRVDQPQHF. The V gene is TRBV28, the J gene TRBJ1-5; 7 bases fit TRBD1. The CDR3 contains 14 residues. Germline V gene sequence: CDR1 MDHEN, CDR2 SYDVKM. The V segment lost 5 bases and the J segment 7 bases; nucleotides outside the gene matches: 8.

This clonotype showed up many times. The rearrangement uses TRBV7-9 and TRBJ1-2; D is unclear. The CDR3 is made up of 15 amino acids. The V gene lost 3 bases and the J gene lost 0 bases, with 11 bases spanning the gap. Germline V gives CDR1 SEHNR, CDR2 FQNEAQ (reference sequence). This CDR3 is CASSFGTEANYGYTF. In nucleotides, the CDR3 is TGTGCCAGCAGCTTCGGTACAGAAGCTAACTATGGCTACACCTTC.

The V call is TRBV24-1, the J call TRBJ2-1; D not certain. Germline V lookup: CDR1 KGHDR, CDR2 SFDVKD. V was shortened by 2 bases and J by 7 bases, with 11 bases between the two germline ends. The CDR3 covers 14 residues. The CDR3 DNA is TGTGCCACCAGTGATTCGCCGGTTCCGAATGAGCAGTTCTTC. Amino acids: CATSDSPVPNEQFF.

This clonotype was seen at least ten times. The chain has TRBV12-3 or TRBV12-4 and TRBJ1-4, with D possibly matching TRBD1 (5 bases). There are 17 residues in the CDR3. The germline V and J ends were trimmed by 3 bases and 5 bases, with 19 bases remaining between them. CDR3 loop: CASSFLFGTEDNEKLFF. CDR3 nucleotides: TGTGCCAGCAGTTTCCTGTTTGGGACCGAAGACAATGAAAAACTGTTTTTT.

The chain couples TRBV20-1 to TRBJ2-7; maybe TRBD1 (6 bases). CDR1 is DFQATT, CDR2 SNEGSKA, per germline (reference sequence). This CDR3 is 13 amino acids long. V lost 6 bases, J lost 6 bases, and 18 bases lay in between. The CDR3 nucleotides are TGCAGTGCCAAGGACAGCCTTCGGGCCGAGCAGTACTTC. This encodes CSAKDSLRAEQYF.

This clonotype showed up just a few times. The V gene is TRBV28, the J gene TRBJ1-6; D unclear. The V end was cut by 5 bases, the J end by 5 bases, with 7 bases between. There are 13 residues in the CDR3. Germline V gene sequence: CDR1 MDHEN, CDR2 SYDVKM. CDR3 region: CASSTIDNSPLHF. CDR3 in DNA: TGTGCCAGCAGTACGATTGATAATTCACCCCTCCACTTT.

In this sample, this clonotype turned up a few times. The chain is built from TRBV2 and TRBJ2-5, with 11 bases that match TRBD2. CDR3 size: 15 residues. Germline CDR1 and CDR2: SNHLY and FYNNEI. The V segment lost 4 bases and the J segment 4 bases; nucleotides outside the gene matches: 5. This chain's CDR3 is CASSAPLAGAETQYF. The DNA for the CDR3 is TGTGCCAGCAGTGCCCCACTAGCGGGAGCAGAGACCCAGTACTTC.

This chain connects TRBV28 to TRBJ2-7; D unresolved. The V end lost 4 bases, the J end lost 4 bases, and 14 bases lay between the germline ends. The germline gives CDR1 MDHEN, CDR2 SYDVKM. There are 14 residues in the CDR3. CDR3: CASSSAVERYEQYF. The CDR3, as DNA: TGTGCCAGCAGTTCGGCGGTAGAAAGATACGAGCAGTACTTC.

The rearrangement uses TRBV5-1 and TRBJ2-3, with TRBD1 matching over 9 bases. The CDR3 covers 14 residues. J was trimmed by 6 bases and V by 4 bases; bases with no gene match: 6. Germline V gene lookup returns CDR1 SGHRS and CDR2 YFSETQ. In DNA form, the CDR3 reads TGCGCCAGCAGCCAGGGACAGGGTGGCGATACGCAGTATTTT. Translation: CASSQGQGGDTQYF. Full variable domain (missing parts from reference TRBV5-1 and TRBJ2-3): KAGVTQTPRYLIKTRGQQVTLSCSPISGHRSVSWYQQTPGQGLQFLFEYFSETQRNKGNFPGRFSGRQFSNSRSEMNVSTLELGDSALYLCASSQGQGGDTQYFGPGTRLTVL.

The chain employs TRBV24-1 and TRBJ2-3; 10 positions match TRBD2. With V trimmed by 2 bases and J by 2 bases, 6 bases remained unmatched. Germline CDR1 KGHDR, CDR2 SFDVKD. CDR3 length: 17 residues. The CDR3 coding sequence is TGTGCCACCAGTGATTCTGCTAGCGGGAGTTTCACAGATACGCAGTATTTT. It encodes CATSDSASGSFTDTQYF.

A few counts support this clonotype. This chain uses TRBV19 with TRBJ2-1; 14 positions agree with TRBD2. Per germline, CDR1 LNHDA and CDR2 SQIVND (reference sequence). The CDR3 has 17 amino acids. Trimming at V came to 4 bases and at J to 0 bases, leaving 2 bases not matched to a gene. CDR3 amino acids: CASSRGTSGSSYNEQFF. The DNA of the CDR3 is TGTGCCAGTAGTAGGGGGACTAGCGGGAGCTCCTACAATGAGCAGTTCTTC.

In its sample, this clonotype was seen a few times. The rearrangement links TRBV19 to TRBJ1-1, with 7 bases aligning to TRBD1. This CDR3 comprises 13 residues. After removal of 7 bases from V and 5 bases from J, the junction contained 7 bases not matched to a gene. Looked up from germline, CDR1 is LNHDA and CDR2 is SQIVND (reference sequence). This CDR3 is CASNPQQGTEAFF. In nucleotides, the CDR3 is TGTGCCAGTAACCCGCAACAGGGGACTGAAGCTTTCTTT.